The sample holds a few counts of the clone carrying this TCR beta chain. Its antigen is unidentified. This specimen comes from a study of ipilimumab plus nivolumab after autologous stem cell transplantation. At the level of the study: Median doses per patient: a few ipilimumab, fewer than ten nivolumab. Both relapsed and primary refractory DLBCL were included. Regarding the study as a whole: Authors suggest TCR repertoire, Treg phenotype and gut microbiota support further study.

Dosing: nivolumab 3 mg/kg IV, weeks 1, 4, 7, 10, then every two weeks to week 26. This table comes from immunoSEQ multiplex PCR, and its TCRdb copy is limited to in-frame clones, with some not included. This table has about 84,000 clones, nearly 85% appearing once. Sequencing was performed on PBMCs, taken in a trial of ipilimumab plus nivolumab as post-transplant consolidation. The TCR was taken from a male donor with diffuse large B-cell lymphoma.

The DNA for the CDR3 is TGTGCCAGCAGCTTCCGACAGGGGGGAGAGACCCAGTACTTC. This codes for CASSFRQGGETQYF. The rearrangement uses TRBV7-2 and TRBJ2-5, with TRBD1 matching 9 bases. This CDR3 has 14 amino acids. Trimming cost V 3 bases and J 4 bases; bases outside gene matches: 3. Per germline, CDR1 SGHTA and CDR2 FQGNSA.